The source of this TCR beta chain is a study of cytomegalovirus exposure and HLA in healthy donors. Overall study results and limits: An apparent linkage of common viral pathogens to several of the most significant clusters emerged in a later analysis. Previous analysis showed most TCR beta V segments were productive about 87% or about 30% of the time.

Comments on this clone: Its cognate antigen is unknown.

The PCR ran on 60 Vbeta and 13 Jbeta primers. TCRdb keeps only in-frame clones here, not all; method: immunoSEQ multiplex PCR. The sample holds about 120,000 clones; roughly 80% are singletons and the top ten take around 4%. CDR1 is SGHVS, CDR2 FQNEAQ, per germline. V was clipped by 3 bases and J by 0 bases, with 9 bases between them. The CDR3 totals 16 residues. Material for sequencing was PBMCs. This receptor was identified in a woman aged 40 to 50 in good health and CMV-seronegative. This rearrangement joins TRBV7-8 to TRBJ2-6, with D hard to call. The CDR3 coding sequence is TGTGCCAGCAGCTTTCGACGGGTCTCTGGGGCCAACGTCCTGACTTTC. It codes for CASSFRRVSGANVLTF.